What follows are 18 T cell receptor beta chains derived from one specimen sequenced in a study of CD8+ T cells in alopecia areata. cDNA reverse transcribed from extracted RNA served as the sequencing template. TCRdb's table, derived via immunoSEQ multiplex PCR, lists solely in-frame clones and lacks some. The data show under 70,000 clones, about 96% seen once. Source: CD8+ T cells sorted from blood, taken at week 0. These receptors were collected from a human donor with alopecia areata.

V and J are TRBV5-1 and TRBJ2-1, with D perhaps being TRBD1 or TRBD2 (6 bases each). Germline V gives CDR1 SGHRS, CDR2 YFSETQ. V was clipped by 4 bases and J by 8 bases, with 13 bases between them. The CDR3 length is 13 residues. DNA of the CDR3: TGCGCCAGCAGCATACTCGGGGGCGATGAGCAGTTCTTC. Protein product: CASSILGGDEQFF.

The genes are TRBV5-1 and TRBJ2-3, with no clear D. Germline V CDR1 and CDR2: SGHRS, YFSETQ. The CDR3 contains 17 residues. Trimming stripped 0 bases from V and 0 bases from J, with 14 bases between. CDR3 region: CASSLVPNPASTDTQYF. CDR3 DNA sequence: TGCGCCAGCAGCTTGGTGCCGAATCCCGCTAGCACAGATACGCAGTATTTT.

The chain links TRBV4-3 to TRBJ2-7, with 7 bases matching TRBD2. CDR1 LGHNA and CDR2 YSLEER come from the germline V gene. This CDR3 is 17 amino acids long. V shed 1 base and J 0 bases; nucleotides not matched to a gene: 9. The CDR3 bases are TGCGCCAGCAGCCAAGGGATGTTGAGCGGGGACTCCTACGAGCAGTACTTC. Amino acids: CASSQGMLSGDSYEQYF.

The genes are TRBV4-2 and TRBJ1-1; TRBD1 matches at 7 bases. The V and J ends lost 1 base and 6 bases, in that order; junction bases with no gene match: 11. From germline, CDR1 is LGHNA and CDR2 YNFKEQ. This CDR3 comprises 16 residues. CDR3 in DNA: TGTGCCAGCAGCCAAGTCACCCTAGACAGGGAACCTGAAGCTTTCTTT. This codes for CASSQVTLDREPEAFF.

This clone came up once. This chain uses TRBV19 with TRBJ2-2; D is unresolved. V dropped 9 bases and J dropped 1 base, with 6 bases sitting between them. Germline V gene data show CDR1 as LNHDA and CDR2 as SQIVND (reference sequence). CDR3 length equals 12 residues. The CDR3 bases are TGTGCCAGCGGGCAGAACACCGGGGAGCTGTTTTTT. Its protein product is CASGQNTGELFF.

J is TRBJ1-6 and V is TRBV27, with TRBD1 identical over 9 bases. The CDR3 sequence is 15 residues long. The V gene end was trimmed by 5 bases and the J gene end by 4 bases; junction bases not matched to a gene: 3. The germline V gene has CDR1 MNHEY and CDR2 SMNVEV (reference sequence). The CDR3 loop reads CASSPGQGYNSPLHF. Written as DNA, the CDR3 is TGTGCCAGCAGTCCGGGACAGGGTTATAATTCACCCCTCCACTTT.

J is TRBJ2-1 and V is TRBV11-2; D remains ambiguous. The V gene lost 0 bases and the J gene lost 5 bases, with 11 bases spanning the gap. CDR3 length: 15 amino acids. Germline CDR1 and CDR2: SGHAT and FQNNGV. The CDR3 nucleotides are TGTGCCAGCAGCTTAGAGCTCGGCAGACACAATGAGCAGTTCTTC. The encoded protein is CASSLELGRHNEQFF. The full variable domain, completed using reference TRBV11-2 and TRBJ2-1, is EAGVAQSPRYKIIEKRQSVAFWCNPISGHATLYWYQQILGQGPKLLIQFQNNGVVDDSQLPKDRFSAERLKGVDSTLKIQPAKLEDSAVYLCASSLELGRHNEQFFGPGTRLTVL.

The chain is built from TRBV4-1 and TRBJ2-7; D not resolved. The CDR3 length is 14 residues. From germline, CDR1 is MGHRA and CDR2 YSYEKL. Trimming stripped 1 base from V and 1 base from J, with 8 bases between. CDR3 sequence reads: CASSQASRSYEQYF. CDR3 coding DNA: TGCGCCAGCAGCCAAGCGTCGAGGTCCTACGAGCAGTACTTC.

In this sample, this clone turned up once. This chain links TRBV30 with TRBJ2-2; D unresolved. CDR1 is GTSNPN, CDR2 SVGIG, per germline (reference sequence). The CDR3 covers 13 residues. The V and J ends lost 5 bases and 1 base respectively, with 8 bases between them. The CDR3 nucleotides read TGTGCCTGGGTGGCGGTGAACACCGGGGAGCTGTTTTTT. This codes for CAWVAVNTGELFF.

The chain links TRBV27 to TRBJ2-1, with 11 positions matching TRBD2. V was pared by 5 bases and J by 7 bases, with 7 bases of the junction left unmatched. Germline CDR1 is MNHEY and CDR2 is SMNVEV (reference sequence). This CDR3 has 15 amino acids. The CDR3 DNA reads TGTGCCAGCAGTCAACTAGCGGGAGTGCAGAATGAGCAGTTCTTC. This encodes CASSQLAGVQNEQFF.

V is TRBV7-9 and J is TRBJ1-6; D is ambiguous. CDR3 length: 14 amino acids. V was clipped by 1 base and J by 11 bases, with 12 bases between them. Germline V CDR1 and CDR2: SEHNR, FQNEAQ (reference sequence). The CDR3 coding sequence is TGTGCCAGCAGCTTAGTGGGCACCAACCCACCCCTCCACTTT. Its protein is CASSLVGTNPPLHF.

This chain links TRBV29-1 with TRBJ1-2, with D possibly matching TRBD1 (6 bases). CDR1 is SQVTM and CDR2 is ANQGSEA in the germline V gene. The CDR3 has 11 amino acids. V was trimmed by 1 base and J by 6 bases, leaving 6 bases between them. Here the CDR3 reads CSVEGTDGYTF. The CDR3 DNA is TGCAGCGTTGAAGGGACAGATGGCTACACCTTC.

This chain joins TRBV21-1 and TRBJ2-2; the table's TRBD1 call for D was not verified on the DNA. TRBV21-1 is shown as a pseudogene. The CDR3 length is 16 residues. The CDR3 reads CASSFPGTENTGELFF. CDR3 sequence (DNA): TGTGCCAGCAGCTTCCCCGGGACAGAAAACACCGGGGAGCTGTTTTTT.

The chain carries TRBV7-2 and TRBJ2-3, with TRBD1 matching over 9 bases. CDR1 is SGHTA and CDR2 is FQGNSA in the germline V gene. This CDR3 is 16 amino acids long. With 1 base clipped from V and 0 bases from J, the junction kept 2 bases outside the gene matches. CDR3 sequence reads: CASSLGTGASTDTQYF. The CDR3 nucleotides read TGTGCCAGCAGCTTAGGGACAGGGGCCAGCACAGATACGCAGTATTTT.

This chain uses TRBV27 with TRBJ2-5, with unresolved D. With the DNA end fitting TRBJ2-7 better, the J assignment may be wrong. Germline loops: CDR1 MNHEY, CDR2 SMNVEV (reference sequence). This CDR3 contains 13 residues. CDR3 amino acids: CASSLGSPYEQYF. CDR3 nucleotide sequence: TGTGCCAGCAGTTTGGGCAGTCCCTACGAGCAGTACTTC.

CDR3 nucleotide sequence: TGCAGCGTTGGTGGGACTAGCGGGGGGGCCCCAAGTGAGACCCAGTACTTC. It codes for CSVGGTSGGAPSETQYF. The gene calls are TRBV29-1 and TRBJ2-5; 16 bases are shared with TRBD2. The CDR3 spans 17 residues. V lost 4 bases, J lost 5 bases, and 10 bases stayed unmatched. Germline V gives CDR1 SQVTM, CDR2 ANQGSEA.

The rearrangement uses TRBV27 and TRBJ2-5; D call uncertain. V was trimmed by 7 bases and J by 1 base, leaving 10 bases between them. Germline V gene sequence: CDR1 MNHEY, CDR2 SMNVEV (reference sequence). CDR3 size: 13 residues. The CDR3, as DNA: TGTGCCAGCACGCCCACGGGCCAAGAGACCCAGTACTTC. It specifies CASTPTGQETQYF.

V usage is TRBV4-1 and J usage is TRBJ2-7, with TRBD1 matching over 7 bases. Germline CDR1 reads MGHRA; CDR2 reads YSYEKL. J gave up 1 base and V 10 bases, and 10 bases lay outside the gene matches. The CDR3 extends over 14 amino acids. CDR3 DNA: TGCGCCACTTCCCGACAGGGAGAATCCTACGAGCAGTACTTC. It yields the protein CATSRQGESYEQYF.